What follows are 10 T cell receptor beta chains derived from one specimen sequenced in a study of blood T cell repertoires in COVID-19 (dated by TCRdb to 2020 to 2022). Libraries were made using the immunoSEQ multiplex PCR assay. As stored in TCRdb, this immuneACCESS dataset retains in-frame rearrangements with V and J assigned. A fraction of the clones does not appear; measured against another copy, unresolved V genes explain less than half of the discrepancy, and the remainder lacks a known reason. The sample table records about 97,000 clones; over 65% of these occur just once. The leading ten clones occupy less than 5% of the sample. Material for sequencing was peripheral blood. These receptors all come from a human donor in a cohort sampled during active COVID-19.

This clone is a singleton in its sample. V is TRBV11-3 and J is TRBJ2-7, with D possibly TRBD2 on 7 matching bases. The germline CDR1 and CDR2 sequences are SGHNT and YENEEA. This CDR3 contains 16 residues. The germline V and J ends were trimmed by 5 bases and 0 bases, with 17 bases remaining between them. The chain's CDR3 is CASSRGGGTSSYEQYF. The CDR3, as DNA: TGTGCCAGCAGCCGTGGCGGGGGCACTAGCTCCTACGAGCAGTACTTC.

The rearrangement joins TRBV5-6 to TRBJ2-1; TRBD1 agrees at 7 bases. V dropped 4 bases and J dropped 9; count of bases not matched to a gene: 13. This CDR3 has 15 residues. In germline, CDR1 is SGHDT, CDR2 YYEEEE. CDR3 coding DNA: TGTGCCAGCAGCCCACGGACAGGTTGGCTAGGTGAGCAGTTCTTC. Translating it yields CASSPRTGWLGEQFF.

The chain combines TRBV29-1 with TRBJ2-1; a possible D gene is TRBD1 (5 bases). CDR1 and CDR2 from the germline V gene are SQVTM and ANQGSEA. The CDR3 contains 14 residues. V gave up 7 bases and J gave up 3 bases, with 16 bases separating them. CDR3 in amino acids: CSASGIRGYNEQFF. The CDR3 DNA reads as TGCAGCGCTTCAGGGATTAGGGGCTACAATGAGCAGTTCTTC.

V gene TRBV4-3 combines with J gene TRBJ1-3; D ambiguous. This CDR3 is 15 amino acids long. The germline CDR1 and CDR2 sequences are LGHNA and YSLEER. V lost 1 base to trimming and J lost 1 base, with 8 bases between them. CDR3 DNA: TGCGCCAGCAGCCAAGGACTCGGATCTGGAAACACCATATATTTT. Translated, it gives CASSQGLGSGNTIYF.

This chain links TRBV11-3 with TRBJ2-5, with 11 bases aligning to TRBD2. V shed 3 bases and J 5 bases; nucleotides not matched to a gene: 14. This CDR3 contains 18 residues. Germline values: CDR1 SGHNT, CDR2 YENEEA. This CDR3 is CASSFPLAGGPSGETQYF. Written as DNA, the CDR3 is TGTGCCAGCAGCTTCCCCCTAGCGGGGGGCCCATCGGGGGAGACCCAGTACTTC.

The sample holds a few counts of this clone. V is TRBV6-2 or TRBV6-3 and J is TRBJ2-7; the D gene is possibly TRBD2 (6 bases). This CDR3 region has 12 residues. The germline V gene has CDR1 MNHEY and CDR2 SVGEGT. V was clipped by 6 bases and J by 8 bases, with 14 bases between them. For the CDR3, the DNA is TGTGCCAGCAGCTGGGGGGAAGTCAAGCAGTACTTC. Its protein is CASSWGEVKQYF.

V gene TRBV5-4 combines with J gene TRBJ1-2, with D maybe TRBD1 (6 bases). The germline V gene has CDR1 SGHNT and CDR2 YYREEE (reference sequence). The CDR3 totals 15 residues. Trimming removed 6 bases at V and 2 bases at J, with 17 bases between. The CDR3: CASTARDTQNYGYTF. The CDR3 DNA reads TGTGCCAGCACCGCCCGGGACACCCAAAACTATGGCTACACCTTC. Full variable domain (outside the CDR3, taken from reference TRBV5-4 and TRBJ1-2): ETGVTQSPTHLIKTRGQQVTLRCSSQSGHNTVSWYQQALGQGPQFIFQYYREEENGRGNFPPRFSGLQFPNYSSELNVNALELDDSALYLCASTARDTQNYGYTFGSGTRLTVV.

This clone was seen only a few times. The genes are TRBV19 and TRBJ2-1, with D maybe TRBD1 (5 bases). Trimming left V 7 bases short and J 6 bases short, with 16 bases between. The V gene's germline CDR1 is LNHDA and CDR2 SQIVND (reference sequence). The CDR3 is made up of 14 amino acids. The DNA for the CDR3 is TGTGCCAGTAAGGTATCAGGGTTGAGCAATGAGCAGTTCTTC. It is translated as CASKVSGLSNEQFF.

Remarks on this clone: The sample holds other DNA sequences that translate to the same CDR3. This chain links TRBV4-2 with TRBJ1-6; a possible D gene is TRBD1 (6 bases). Germline CDR1 and CDR2: LGHNA and YNFKEQ. V was cut by 3 bases and J by 3 bases, with 15 bases left in between. CDR3 length: 17 amino acids. Here the CDR3 reads CASSQDLRQVYNSPLHF. The CDR3 DNA sequence: TGTGCCAGCAGCCAGGATCTGCGACAGGTCTATAATTCACCCCTCCACTTT.

This clone was counted once. J is TRBJ1-1 and V is TRBV5-1; D is uncertain. The CDR3 has 14 amino acids. CDR1 and CDR2 from the germline V gene are SGHRS and YFSETQ. Trimming removed 7 bases from V and 0 bases from J, with 13 bases in between. CDR3 coding DNA: TGCGCCAGCTCAGCGACGACCGTGAACACTGAAGCTTTCTTT. Translation gives CASSATTVNTEAFF.